These T cell receptor beta chains were read from a single sample in a study of CD8 T cells in Susac syndrome. TCRdb independently ran MiXCR on the immunoSEQ multiplex PCR reads; one entry per CDR3 protein. The sample shows a few hundred thousand distinct CDR3 sequences, 92% of them seen only once. Sequencing was carried out using CD4+ T cells from PBMCs. These receptors came from a human donor with multiple sclerosis. CDR3s include the opening cysteine and the closing phenylalanine or tryptophan. The D gene is left open where the match is weak. Clone size, where shown, is once, few, many, or a class for clones that have expanded.

D: .
V: TRBV6-1
J: TRBJ1-5
size: .
CDR3: CASARGAPGGQPQHF
DNA: TGTGCCAGCGCAAGGGGGGCTCCAGGCGGACAGCCCCAGCATTTT

D: .
V: TRBV30
J: TRBJ1-6
size: .
CDR3: CAWSVQGPLHF
DNA: TGTGCCTGGAGTGTACAAGGGCCCCTCCACTTT

D: .
V: TRBV30
J: TRBJ2-5
size: .
CDR3: CAWGGTDSRRTQYF
DNA: TGTGCCTGGGGGGGAACGGACAGCCGGAGGACCCAGTACTTC

D: .
V: TRBV19
J: TRBJ2-7
size: .
CDR3: CASSIQGGVEQYF
DNA: TGTGCCAGTAGTATCCAGGGTGGGGTCGAGCAGTACTTC

D: TRBD2
V: TRBV7-2
J: TRBJ2-1
size: .
CDR3: CASSSGTSQIGQFF
DNA: TGTGCCAGCAGCTCTGGGACTAGTCAAATTGGGCAGTTCTTC

D: TRBD1
V: TRBV3-1
J: TRBJ1-5
size: .
CDR3: CASSQDSGTASNQPQHF
DNA: TGTGCCAGCAGCCAAGATTCGGGGACAGCTAGCAATCAGCCCCAGCATTTT

D: TRBD2
V: TRBV12-3/TRBV12-4
J: TRBJ2-1
size: .
CDR3: CASSLPLTSDPSSYNEQFF
DNA: TGTGCCAGCAGCCTCCCCCTGACTAGCGACCCGAGCTCCTACAATGAGCAGTTCTTC

D: .
V: TRBV27
J: TRBJ2-7
size: .
CDR3: CASSLSLAQGRLRDEQYF
DNA: TGTGCCAGCAGTTTATCTTTGGCTCAGGGGAGACTTCGAGACGAGCAGTACTTC

D: .
V: TRBV25-1
J: TRBJ2-1
size: .
CDR3: CASSDSQWSYNEQFF
DNA: TGTGCCAGCAGTGACTCTCAGTGGTCCTACAATGAGCAGTTCTTC

D: .
V: TRBV18
J: TRBJ1-3
size: once
CDR3: CASSPTWEGNTIYF
DNA: TGTGCCAGCTCACCGACGTGGGAGGGAAACACCATATATTTT

D: TRBD2
V: TRBV29-1
J: TRBJ2-7
size: .
CDR3: CSVETPSGRDHEQYF
DNA: TGCAGCGTTGAAACTCCTAGCGGGAGGGACCACGAGCAGTACTTC

D: TRBD1
V: TRBV5-1
J: TRBJ2-2
size: .
CDR3: CASSRGLGQGNTGELFF
DNA: TGCGCCAGCAGCCGAGGTTTGGGACAGGGGAACACCGGGGAGCTGTTTTTT

D: .
V: TRBV7-2
J: TRBJ2-1
size: .
CDR3: CASSWLVGEQFF
DNA: TGTGCCAGCAGCTGGTTAGTTGGTGAGCAGTTCTTC

D: TRBD1
V: TRBV6-5
J: TRBJ1-5
size: .
CDR3: CASSSGDRGGQPQHF
DNA: TGTGCCAGCAGTTCGGGGGACAGGGGAGGTCAGCCCCAGCATTTT

D: .
V: TRBV7-3
J: TRBJ2-7
size: .
CDR3: CASSLGLASGEQYF
DNA: TGTGCCAGCAGCTTAGGCCTGGCCTCCGGGGAGCAGTACTTC

D: TRBD2
V: TRBV6-2/TRBV6-3
J: TRBJ2-5
size: .
CDR3: CASSYELAGGETQYF
DNA: TGTGCCAGCAGTTACGAACTAGCGGGAGGAGAGACCCAGTACTTC

D: TRBD1
V: TRBV29-1
J: TRBJ1-1
size: once
CDR3: CSALQGAEAFF
DNA: TGCAGCGCCTTACAGGGGGCTGAAGCTTTCTTT

D: .
V: TRBV4-1
J: TRBJ2-7
size: .
CDR3: CASSQDIGQQTTYEQYF
DNA: TGCGCCAGCAGCCAAGATATCGGGCAGCAGACAACCTACGAGCAGTACTTC

D: .
V: TRBV7-9
J: TRBJ2-2
size: .
CDR3: CASSFLGQNTGELFF
DNA: TGTGCCAGCAGCTTCTTGGGGCAGAACACCGGGGAGCTGTTTTTT

D: TRBD2
V: TRBV2
J: TRBJ2-2
size: .
CDR3: CAGSGAGELFF
DNA: TGTGCCGGTAGCGGGGCCGGGGAGCTGTTTTTT

D: TRBD2
V: TRBV20-1
J: TRBJ2-1
size: .
CDR3: CSAQTSGRYNEQFF
DNA: TGCAGTGCCCAAACTAGCGGGCGTTACAATGAGCAGTTCTTC

D: .
V: TRBV30
J: TRBJ1-5
size: .
CDR3: CAWSTGYSNQPQHF
DNA: TGTGCCTGGAGCACAGGCTATAGCAATCAGCCCCAGCATTTT

D: .
V: TRBV3-1
J: TRBJ2-7
size: .
CDR3: CASSQFRALGYEQYF
DNA: TGTGCCAGCAGCCAATTCAGGGCTCTGGGCTACGAGCAGTACTTC

D: .
V: TRBV7-8
J: TRBJ1-6
size: .
CDR3: CASSLVDDSLLHF
DNA: TGTGCCAGCAGCTTAGTTGACGATAGTCTCCTCCACTTT

D: .
V: TRBV20-1
J: TRBJ1-5
size: few
CDR3: CSARVGSNQPQHF
DNA: TGCAGTGCTAGGGTAGGGAGCAATCAGCCCCAGCATTTT

D: TRBD1
V: TRBV3-1
J: TRBJ1-2
size: .
CDR3: CASSQGQGPGYGYTF
DNA: TGTGCCAGCAGCCAAGGACAGGGTCCAGGCTATGGCTACACCTTC

D: .
V: TRBV5-6
J: TRBJ2-3
size: .
CDR3: CASSWERPMGTDTQYF
DNA: TGTGCCAGCAGCTGGGAACGGCCCATGGGGACAGATACGCAGTATTTT

D: .
V: TRBV19
J: TRBJ2-3
size: .
CDR3: CASSPRGQYTDTQYF
DNA: TGTGCCAGTAGTCCCAGGGGACAATACACAGATACGCAGTATTTT

D: .
V: TRBV30
J: TRBJ2-1
size: .
CDR3: CAWSAGAGSNEQFF
DNA: TGTGCCTGGAGTGCAGGGGCCGGCAGCAATGAGCAGTTCTTC

D: TRBD2
V: TRBV3-1
J: TRBJ2-5
size: .
CDR3: CASSPLKRGAETQYF
DNA: TGTGCCAGCAGTCCCTTAAAGCGGGGGGCCGAGACCCAGTACTTC

D: TRBD1
V: TRBV10-1
J: TRBJ1-6
size: .
CDR3: CASSETRQGNSPLHF
DNA: TGCGCCAGCAGCGAGACGAGACAGGGGAATTCACCCCTCCACTTT

D: TRBD2
V: TRBV7-9
J: TRBJ2-1
size: .
CDR3: CASSYLLAGDKYEQFF
DNA: TGTGCCAGCAGCTACTTACTAGCGGGAGATAAGTATGAGCAGTTCTTC

D: TRBD2
V: TRBV2
J: TRBJ2-3
size: .
CDR3: CASSPTSGGDTQYF
DNA: TGTGCCAGCAGTCCGACTAGCGGTGGAGATACGCAGTATTTT

D: TRBD1
V: TRBV11-3
J: TRBJ1-2
size: .
CDR3: CASSPGQAYYGYTF
DNA: TGTGCCAGCAGCCCGGGACAGGCGTACTATGGCTACACCTTC

D: TRBD1
V: TRBV29-1
J: TRBJ1-5
size: .
CDR3: CSVGTGGGNQPQHF
DNA: TGCAGCGTTGGGACAGGGGGTGGCAATCAGCCCCAGCATTTT

D: .
V: TRBV7-2
J: TRBJ1-2
size: .
CDR3: CASSHELPYYGYTF
DNA: TGTGCCAGCAGCCATGAACTACCATACTATGGCTACACCTTC

D: .
V: TRBV5-1
J: TRBJ1-1
size: .
CDR3: CASSLSRARNLNTEAFF
DNA: TGCGCCAGCAGCTTGTCAAGGGCTCGAAACTTGAACACTGAAGCTTTCTTT

D: .
V: TRBV29-1
J: TRBJ1-5
size: .
CDR3: CSVVKGDDQPQHF
DNA: TGCAGCGTTGTTAAGGGCGACGATCAGCCCCAGCATTTT

D: .
V: TRBV12-3/TRBV12-4
J: TRBJ1-2
size: .
CDR3: CASSFSRGRLDGYTF
DNA: TGTGCCAGCAGTTTCTCTCGGGGTCGGTTGGATGGCTACACCTTC

D: .
V: TRBV4-1
J: TRBJ2-4
size: .
CDR3: CASSHLLAKNIQYF
DNA: TGCGCCAGCAGCCACCTGCTAGCCAAAAACATTCAGTACTTC

D: .
V: TRBV5-1
J: TRBJ1-2
size: .
CDR3: CASSSRDTTNYGYTF
DNA: TGCGCCAGCAGCTCCCGGGACACTACTAACTATGGCTACACCTTC

D: .
V: TRBV20-1
J: TRBJ1-3
size: .
CDR3: CSARDHAGNSGNTIYF
DNA: TGCAGTGCTAGAGATCACGCAGGGAACTCCGGAAACACCATATATTTT

D: .
V: TRBV20-1
J: TRBJ2-3
size: .
CDR3: CSAPDGGRPTDTQYF
DNA: TGCAGTGCTCCAGACGGGGGACGACCCACAGATACGCAGTATTTT

D: .
V: TRBV9
J: TRBJ1-1
size: few
CDR3: CASSVAGANTEAFF
DNA: TGTGCCAGCAGCGTAGCAGGGGCGAACACTGAAGCTTTCTTT

D: .
V: TRBV6-5
J: TRBJ2-5
size: .
CDR3: CASLLGETQYF
DNA: TGTGCCAGCCTGCTCGGGGAGACCCAGTACTTC

D: .
V: TRBV7-9
J: TRBJ1-3
size: once
CDR3: CASSTRTASRVSGNTIYF
DNA: TGTGCCAGCAGCACCCGCACAGCGAGTAGAGTCTCTGGAAACACCATATATTTT

D: .
V: TRBV27
J: TRBJ1-1
size: .
CDR3: CASSPRTVSTEAFF
DNA: TGTGCCAGCAGTCCGCGAACAGTGAGCACTGAAGCTTTCTTT

D: .
V: TRBV5-1
J: TRBJ2-5
size: .
CDR3: CASSTRTEETQYF
DNA: TGCGCCAGCAGCACCAGGACAGAAGAGACCCAGTACTTC

D: .
V: TRBV7-9
J: TRBJ1-1
size: .
CDR3: CASSLVGMNTEAFF
DNA: TGTGCCAGCAGCTTAGTCGGCATGAACACTGAAGCTTTCTTT

D: .
V: TRBV4-2
J: TRBJ1-2
size: once
CDR3: CASSLQQEYTF
DNA: TGTGCCAGCAGCCTACAACAAGAATACACCTTC

D: .
V: TRBV2
J: TRBJ2-7
size: .
CDR3: CASSFRSREQYF
DNA: TGTGCCAGCAGTTTTAGGAGTCGCGAGCAGTACTTC

D: TRBD2
V: TRBV30
J: TRBJ2-3
size: .
CDR3: CAWIRLAGRTDTQYF
DNA: TGTGCCTGGATTCGGCTAGCGGGAAGGACAGATACGCAGTATTTT

D: TRBD2
V: TRBV7-3
J: TRBJ2-2
size: .
CDR3: CASSRQPGLAAGELFF
DNA: TGTGCCAGCAGCCGACAGCCGGGACTAGCGGCCGGGGAGCTGTTTTTT

D: TRBD2
V: TRBV19
J: TRBJ2-1
size: .
CDR3: CASSIWGRTSGGARPVEQFF
DNA: TGTGCCAGTAGTATATGGGGGCGGACTAGCGGGGGGGCTCGACCCGTTGAGCAGTTCTTC

D: TRBD2
V: TRBV18
J: TRBJ2-7
size: .
CDR3: CASSPRGLPYEQYF
DNA: TGTGCCAGCTCACCCCGGGGACTACCCTACGAGCAGTACTTC

D: TRBD1
V: TRBV9
J: TRBJ2-3
size: few
CDR3: CASSPRQGSGTDTQYF
DNA: TGTGCCAGCAGCCCTCGACAGGGGTCGGGCACAGATACGCAGTATTTT

D: .
V: TRBV6-6
J: TRBJ2-7
size: .
CDR3: CASNSPPATYEQYF
DNA: TGTGCCAGCAACTCACCGCCCGCCACCTACGAGCAGTACTTC

D: .
V: TRBV19
J: TRBJ2-3
size: .
CDR3: CASEQGATDTQYF
DNA: TGTGCCAGCGAACAGGGTGCGACAGATACGCAGTATTTT

D: TRBD2
V: TRBV30
J: TRBJ2-1
size: .
CDR3: CAWKASGRGKDEQFF
DNA: TGTGCCTGGAAAGCTAGCGGGAGGGGTAAGGATGAGCAGTTCTTC